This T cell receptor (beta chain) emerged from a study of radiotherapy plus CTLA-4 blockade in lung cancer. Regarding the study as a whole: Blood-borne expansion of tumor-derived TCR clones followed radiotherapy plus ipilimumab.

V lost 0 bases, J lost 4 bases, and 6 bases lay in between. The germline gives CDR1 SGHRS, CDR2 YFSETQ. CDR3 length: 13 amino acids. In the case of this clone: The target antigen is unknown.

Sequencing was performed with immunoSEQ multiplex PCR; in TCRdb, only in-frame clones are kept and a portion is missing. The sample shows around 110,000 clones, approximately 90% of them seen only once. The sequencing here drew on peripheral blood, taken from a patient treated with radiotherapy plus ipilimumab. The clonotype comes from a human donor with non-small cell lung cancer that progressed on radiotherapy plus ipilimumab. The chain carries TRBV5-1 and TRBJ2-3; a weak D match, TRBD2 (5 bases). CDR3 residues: CASSLEGADTQYF. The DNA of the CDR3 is TGCGCCAGCAGCTTGGAGGGAGCAGATACGCAGTATTTT.